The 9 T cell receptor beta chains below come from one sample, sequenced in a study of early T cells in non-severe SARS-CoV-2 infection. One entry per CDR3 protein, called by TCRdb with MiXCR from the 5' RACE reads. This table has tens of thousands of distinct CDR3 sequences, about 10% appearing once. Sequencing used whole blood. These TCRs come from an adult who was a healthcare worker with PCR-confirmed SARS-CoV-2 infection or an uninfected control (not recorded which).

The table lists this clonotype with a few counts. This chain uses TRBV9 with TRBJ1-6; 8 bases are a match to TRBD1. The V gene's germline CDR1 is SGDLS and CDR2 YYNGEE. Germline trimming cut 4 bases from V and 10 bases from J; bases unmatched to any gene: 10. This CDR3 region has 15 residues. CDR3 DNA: TGTGCCAGCAGCACCCCCGGACAGGGATCCTCACCCCTCCACTTT. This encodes CASSTPGQGSSPLHF. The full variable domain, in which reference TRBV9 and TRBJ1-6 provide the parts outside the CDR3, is DSGVTQTPKHLITATGQRVTLRCSPRSGDLSVYWYQQSLDQGLQFLIQYYNGEERAKGNILERFSAQQFPDLHSELNLSSLELGDSALYFCASSTPGQGSSPLHFGNGTRLTVT.

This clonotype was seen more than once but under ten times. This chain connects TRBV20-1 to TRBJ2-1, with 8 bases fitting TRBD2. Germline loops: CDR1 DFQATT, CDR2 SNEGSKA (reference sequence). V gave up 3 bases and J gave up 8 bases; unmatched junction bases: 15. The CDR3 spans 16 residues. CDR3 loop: CSASYRAGEGADEQFF. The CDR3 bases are TGCAGTGCTAGTTACCGAGCGGGGGAGGGCGCAGATGAGCAGTTCTTC.

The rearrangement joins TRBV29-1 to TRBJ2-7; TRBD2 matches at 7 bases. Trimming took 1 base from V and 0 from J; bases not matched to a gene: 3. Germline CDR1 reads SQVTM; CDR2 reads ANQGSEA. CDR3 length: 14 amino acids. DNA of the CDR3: TGCAGCGTTGAAGGGTTAGCGGGCTCCTACGAGCAGTACTTC. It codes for CSVEGLAGSYEQYF.

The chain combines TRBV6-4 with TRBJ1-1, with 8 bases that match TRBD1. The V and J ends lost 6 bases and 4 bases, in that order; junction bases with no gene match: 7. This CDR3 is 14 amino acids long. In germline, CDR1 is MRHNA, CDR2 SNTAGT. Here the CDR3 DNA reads TGTGCCAGCAGCTTGGACAGGGAGGGCACTGAAGCTTTCTTT. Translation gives CASSLDREGTEAFF.

The CDR3 spells CASSFDRGNTEAFF. The DNA for the CDR3 is TGCGCCAGCAGCTTCGACAGGGGCAACACTGAAGCTTTCTTT. V and J are TRBV5-1 and TRBJ1-1; 8 bases are shared with TRBD1. This CDR3 has 14 amino acids. V gave up 2 bases and J gave up 2 bases; unmatched junction bases: 2. The germline V gene encodes CDR1 SGHRS and CDR2 YFSETQ.

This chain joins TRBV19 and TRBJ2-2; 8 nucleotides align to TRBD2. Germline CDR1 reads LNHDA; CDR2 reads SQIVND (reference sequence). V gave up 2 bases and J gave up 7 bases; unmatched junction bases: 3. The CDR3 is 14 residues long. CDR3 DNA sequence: TGTGCCAGTAGTATAAGCGGGGGCCACGGGGAGCTGTTTTTT. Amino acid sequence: CASSISGGHGELFF.

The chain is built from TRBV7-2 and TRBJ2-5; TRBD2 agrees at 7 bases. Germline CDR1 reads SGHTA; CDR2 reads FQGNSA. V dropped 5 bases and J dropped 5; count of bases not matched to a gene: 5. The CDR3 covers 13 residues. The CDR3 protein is CASSRNGGETQYF. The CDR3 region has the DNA TGTGCCAGCAGCCGGAACGGGGGGGAGACCCAGTACTTC.

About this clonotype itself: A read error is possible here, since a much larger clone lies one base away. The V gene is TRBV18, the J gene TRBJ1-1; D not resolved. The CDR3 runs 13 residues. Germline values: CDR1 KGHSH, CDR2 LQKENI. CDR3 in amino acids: CVSSRELNTEAFF. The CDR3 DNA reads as TGTGTCAGCTCCCGCGAGCTGAACACTGAAGCTTTCTTT.

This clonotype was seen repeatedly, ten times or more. In DNA form, the CDR3 reads TGTGCCAGCAGCTTAGATCGGACAGGGCTAGGAAACACCATATATTTT. Translation: CASSLDRTGLGNTIYF. The chain has TRBV7-2 and TRBJ1-3; 8 nucleotides line up with TRBD1. Germline lookup yields CDR1 SGHTA and CDR2 FQGNSA. This CDR3 comprises 16 residues. After removal of 1 base from V and 4 bases from J, the junction contained 6 bases not matched to a gene.